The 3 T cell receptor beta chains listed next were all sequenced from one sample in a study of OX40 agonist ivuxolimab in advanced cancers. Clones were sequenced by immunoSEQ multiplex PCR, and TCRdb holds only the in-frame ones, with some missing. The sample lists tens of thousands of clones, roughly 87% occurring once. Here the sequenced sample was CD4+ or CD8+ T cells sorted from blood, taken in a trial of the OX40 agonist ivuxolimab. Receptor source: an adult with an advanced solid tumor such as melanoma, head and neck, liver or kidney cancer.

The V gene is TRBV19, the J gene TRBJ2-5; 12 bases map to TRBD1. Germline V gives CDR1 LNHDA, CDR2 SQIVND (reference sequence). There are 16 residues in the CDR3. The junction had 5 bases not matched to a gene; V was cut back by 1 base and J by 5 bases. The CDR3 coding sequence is TGTGCCAGTAGTATAGTAGGGACAGGGGGCTTGGAGACCCAGTACTTC. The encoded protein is CASSIVGTGGLETQYF.

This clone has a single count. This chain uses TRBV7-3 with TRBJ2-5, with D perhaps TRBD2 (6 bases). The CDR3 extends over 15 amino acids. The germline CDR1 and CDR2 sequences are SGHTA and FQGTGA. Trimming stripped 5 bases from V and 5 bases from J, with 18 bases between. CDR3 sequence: CASSPTGGRGETQYF. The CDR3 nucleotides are TGTGCCAGCAGCCCGACCGGGGGACGTGGGGAGACCCAGTACTTC.

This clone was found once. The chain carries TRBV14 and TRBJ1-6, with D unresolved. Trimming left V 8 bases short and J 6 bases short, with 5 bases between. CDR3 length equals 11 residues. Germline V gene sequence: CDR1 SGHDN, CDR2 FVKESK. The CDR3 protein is CASDPNSPLHF. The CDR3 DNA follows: TGTGCCAGCGACCCTAATTCACCCCTCCACTTT.